These 15 T cell receptor beta chains were sequenced from one sample in a study of OX40 agonist ivuxolimab in advanced cancers. Only in-frame clones appear in the TCRdb table, and some are missing; sequencing was by immunoSEQ multiplex PCR. Among tens of thousands of clones listed, about 79% were seen once. Sequences were derived from CD4+ or CD8+ T cells sorted from blood, sampled in a trial of the OX40 agonist ivuxolimab. The receptors originated from an adult with an advanced solid tumor such as melanoma, head and neck, liver or kidney cancer.

This clone occurred a few times. This sequence joins TRBV11-3 and TRBJ2-7, with D possibly being TRBD2 (6 bases). The germline gives CDR1 SGHNT, CDR2 YENEEA. Deletions cut 5 bases from V and 4 bases from J, with 21 bases between. The CDR3 has 16 residues. CDR3 nucleotides: TGTGCCAGCAGCCATTATGGACTACCCCTTAGTTACGAGCAGTACTTC. Amino acid sequence: CASSHYGLPLSYEQYF. The variable domain in full, with the rest retrieved from reference TRBV11-3 and TRBJ2-7, is EAGVVQSPRYKIIEKKQPVAFWCNPISGHNTLYWYLQNLGQGPELLIRYENEEAVDDSQLPKDRFSAERLKGVDSTLKIQPAELGDSAVYLCASSHYGLPLSYEQYFGPGTRLTVT.

This chain links TRBV7-9 with TRBJ2-6, with TRBD1 identical over 8 bases. Germline trimming cut 1 base from V and 3 bases from J; bases unmatched to any gene: 8. The germline V gene has CDR1 SEHNR and CDR2 FQNEAQ (reference sequence). The CDR3 sequence is 18 residues long. CDR3 residues: CASSLEDRVLVGANVLTF. For the CDR3, the DNA is TGTGCCAGCAGCTTAGAGGACAGGGTGTTAGTTGGGGCCAACGTCCTGACTTTC.

The V gene is TRBV13, the J gene TRBJ2-7; possible D gene TRBD2, 7 bases. This CDR3 contains 14 residues. Germline values: CDR1 PRHDT, CDR2 FYEKMQ (reference sequence). The V and J ends lost 1 base and 3 bases respectively, with 10 bases between them. In DNA, the CDR3 is TGTGCCAGCAGCTTAGAGGGGGGGATCTACGAGCAGTACTTC. This gives the protein CASSLEGGIYEQYF.

This clone was recorded only once. This chain uses TRBV11-2 with TRBJ2-3, with TRBD2 as a possible D gene (6 bases). The CDR3 sequence is 15 residues long. Germline V gives CDR1 SGHAT, CDR2 FQNNGV. V lost 1 base, J lost 3 bases, and 11 bases lay in between. The CDR3 sequence is CASSLGSGRTDTQYF. The DNA of the CDR3 is TGTGCCAGCAGCTTAGGTAGCGGTCGTACAGATACGCAGTATTTT.

The chain is built from TRBV2 and TRBJ1-4; tentative D call: TRBD1 (6 bases). CDR1 and CDR2 (germline): SNHLY, FYNNEI. Trimming cost V 4 bases and J 0 bases, with 9 bases left between them. The CDR3 has 15 residues. The CDR3 DNA sequence: TGTGCCAGCAGTGTGGACAGTTCAACTAATGAAAAACTGTTTTTT. Translated: CASSVDSSTNEKLFF.

The V call is TRBV7-9, the J call TRBJ2-7, with 14 bases aligning to TRBD2. This CDR3 has 14 amino acids. Trimming at V came to 4 bases and at J to 6 bases, leaving 2 bases not matched to a gene. Germline V gene lookup returns CDR1 SEHNR and CDR2 FQNEAQ (reference sequence). The CDR3: CASSSGLAGVEQYF. DNA of the CDR3: TGTGCCAGCAGCTCGGGACTAGCGGGAGTCGAGCAGTACTTC. The variable domain in full, completed from reference TRBV7-9 and TRBJ2-7, reads DTGVSQNPRHKITKRGQNVTFRCDPISEHNRLYWYRQTLGQGPEFLTYFQNEAQLEKSRLLSDRFSAERPKGSFSTLEIQRTEQGDSAMYLCASSSGLAGVEQYFGPGTRLTVT.

J is TRBJ1-4 and V is TRBV9; D is unclear. Germline loops: CDR1 SGDLS, CDR2 YYNGEE. The CDR3 loop spans 14 amino acids. V shed 0 bases and J shed 8 bases, with 11 bases lying between them. CDR3 DNA sequence: TGTGCCAGCAGCGTAGGAAGGACTGAAGAAAAACTGTTTTTT. Its protein is CASSVGRTEEKLFF.

The chain carries TRBV7-3 and TRBJ2-7; possible D gene TRBD1, 5 bases. Germline loops: CDR1 SGHTA, CDR2 FQGTGA. Trimming removed 5 bases at V and 4 bases at J, with 24 bases between. The CDR3 is 17 amino acids. The CDR3, as DNA: TGTGCCAGCAGCCTATATCCCCCCGGGTGGGGCGAGTACGAGCAGTACTTC. Protein sequence: CASSLYPPGWGEYEQYF.

This clone has just one count. This chain links TRBV30 with TRBJ2-5, with D perhaps given as TRBD1 or TRBD2 (6 bases each). Germline values: CDR1 GTSNPN, CDR2 SVGIG (reference sequence). V was cut by 5 bases and J by 0 bases, with 13 bases left in between. The CDR3 length is 14 residues. The chain's CDR3 is CAWSGGGYQETQYF. The CDR3 DNA sequence: TGTGCCTGGTCTGGAGGGGGGTACCAAGAGACCCAGTACTTC. The full variable domain, completed using reference TRBV30 and TRBJ2-5, is SQTIHQWPATLVQPVGSPLSLECTVEGTSNPNLYWYRQAAGRGLQLLFYSVGIGQISSEVPQNLSASRPQDRQFILSSKKLLLSDSGFYLCAWSGGGYQETQYFGPGTRLLVL.

V gene TRBV5-8 combines with J gene TRBJ2-1; D is ambiguous. There are 14 residues in the CDR3. Germline V CDR1 and CDR2: SGHTS, YDEGEE. V lost 0 bases to trimming and J lost 4 bases, with 8 bases between them. This chain's CDR3 is CASSLVTAYNEQFF. As DNA, the CDR3 is TGTGCCAGCAGCTTGGTCACAGCATACAATGAGCAGTTCTTC.

The V and J genes are TRBV4-2 and TRBJ2-5; a weak D match, TRBD2 (5 bases). Between the trimmed V and J ends, which lost 4 bases and 5 bases, there was a span of 20 bases. Germline V gene sequence: CDR1 LGHNA, CDR2 YNFKEQ. This CDR3 has 16 amino acids. CDR3 DNA: TGTGCCAGCAGCCCGAGGGAAGCGGAGTCGTGGGAGACCCAGTACTTC. It translates to CASSPREAESWETQYF.

This clone has just a few counts. The V gene is TRBV7-8, the J gene TRBJ2-5; 9 nucleotides agree with TRBD1. Germline loops: CDR1 SGHVS, CDR2 FQNEAQ. The CDR3 is 15 amino acids. V shed 1 base and J 7 bases; nucleotides not matched to a gene: 7. CDR3 nucleotide sequence: TGTGCCAGCAGCTTAGTGGGACAGGGATTCCCGACCCAGTACTTC. It is translated as CASSLVGQGFPTQYF.

The J gene is TRBJ2-7, the V gene TRBV6-5; D possibly corresponds to TRBD1 (6 bases). Trimming cost V 0 bases and J 5 bases, with 11 bases left between them. Germline V lookup: CDR1 MNHEY, CDR2 SVGAGI. The CDR3 is 14 residues long. The CDR3 DNA reads TGTGCCAGCAGTTACTCAGGGCAGGGGAACGAGCAGTACTTC. It encodes CASSYSGQGNEQYF.

This clone was seen only once. This chain links TRBV5-6 with TRBJ2-7, with D uncertain. Trimming removed 0 bases from V and 4 bases from J, with 11 bases in between. Germline CDR1 reads SGHDT; CDR2 reads YYEEEE. CDR3 length: 14 residues. The CDR3 reads CASSLVLGVYEQYF. The CDR3 DNA reads as TGTGCCAGCAGCTTGGTTCTGGGCGTATACGAGCAGTACTTC.

The chain carries TRBV10-3 and TRBJ2-1, with D possibly being TRBD2 (5 bases). CDR1 and CDR2 from the germline V gene are ENHRY and SYGVKD. V was trimmed by 0 bases and J by 4 bases, leaving 7 bases between them. There are 14 residues in the CDR3. The CDR3 is CAISESSDYNEQFF. CDR3 in DNA: TGTGCCATCAGTGAGTCTAGCGATTACAATGAGCAGTTCTTC.